This T cell receptor (beta chain) appears in the sequencing data of a study of early T cells in non-severe SARS-CoV-2 infection. The CDR3 length is 14 residues. Trimming took 6 bases from V and 9 from J; bases not matched to a gene: 11. Germline CDR1 DFQATT, CDR2 SNEGSKA (reference sequence). TCRdb fed the 5' RACE reads into MiXCR, producing one record per CDR3 protein. This table holds roughly 60,000 distinct CDR3 sequences, 4.5% to 7% found once. The sequence was obtained from an adult who was a healthcare worker with PCR-confirmed SARS-CoV-2 infection or an uninfected control (not recorded which). The rearrangement uses TRBV20-1 and TRBJ2-1, with TRBD2 matching 10 bases. Material for sequencing was whole blood. The CDR3 DNA reads as TGCAGTGCCGTGAGGAGCGGGGGGGCCAGTGAGCAGTTCTTC. This codes for CSAVRSGGASEQFF.